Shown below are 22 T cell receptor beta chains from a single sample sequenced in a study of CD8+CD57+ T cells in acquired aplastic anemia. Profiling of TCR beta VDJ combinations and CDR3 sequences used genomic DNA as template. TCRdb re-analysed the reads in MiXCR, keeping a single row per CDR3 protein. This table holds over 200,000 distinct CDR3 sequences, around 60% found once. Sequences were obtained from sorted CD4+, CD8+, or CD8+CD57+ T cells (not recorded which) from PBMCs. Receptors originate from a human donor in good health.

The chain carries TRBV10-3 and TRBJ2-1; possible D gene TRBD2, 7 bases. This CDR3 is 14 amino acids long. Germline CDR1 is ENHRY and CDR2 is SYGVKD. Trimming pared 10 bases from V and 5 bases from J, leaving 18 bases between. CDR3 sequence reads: CATRGAGDNNEQFF. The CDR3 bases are TGTGCCACCCGGGGGGCAGGGGACAACAATGAGCAGTTCTTC.

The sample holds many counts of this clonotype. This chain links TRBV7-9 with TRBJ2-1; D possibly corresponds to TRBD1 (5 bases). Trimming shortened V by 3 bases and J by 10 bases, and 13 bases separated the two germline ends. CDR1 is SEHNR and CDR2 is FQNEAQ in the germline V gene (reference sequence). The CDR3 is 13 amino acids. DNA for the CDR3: TGTGCCAGCAGCTTTCCCTGGACATTCGAGCAGTTCTTC. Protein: CASSFPWTFEQFF.

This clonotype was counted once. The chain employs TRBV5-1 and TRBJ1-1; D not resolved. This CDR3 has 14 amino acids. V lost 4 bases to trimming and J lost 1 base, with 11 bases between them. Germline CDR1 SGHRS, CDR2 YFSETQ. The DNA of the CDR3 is TGCGCCAGCAGCCCCAGTAGGCCGAACACTGAAGCTTTCTTT. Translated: CASSPSRPNTEAFF.

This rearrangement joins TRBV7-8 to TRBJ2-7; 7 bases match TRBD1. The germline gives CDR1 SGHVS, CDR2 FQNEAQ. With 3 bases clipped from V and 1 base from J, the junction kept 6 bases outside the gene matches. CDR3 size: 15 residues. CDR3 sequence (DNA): TGTGCCAGCAGCTTGTGGCTGACAGGGTCCTACGAGCAGTACTTC. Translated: CASSLWLTGSYEQYF.

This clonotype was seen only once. CDR3 bases: TGTGCCATCAGTCAAACGGACAAAACGGTCTACGAGCAGTACTTC. This encodes CAISQTDKTVYEQYF. This chain connects TRBV10-3 to TRBJ2-7; the D gene is possibly TRBD1 (5 bases). CDR1 ENHRY and CDR2 SYGVKD come from the germline V gene. V was pared by 5 bases and J by 3 bases, with 17 bases between. CDR3 length: 15 residues.

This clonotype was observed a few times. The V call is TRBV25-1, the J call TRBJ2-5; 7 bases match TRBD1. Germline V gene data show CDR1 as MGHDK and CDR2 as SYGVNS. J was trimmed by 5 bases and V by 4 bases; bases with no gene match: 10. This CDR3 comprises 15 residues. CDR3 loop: CASSGSTGTGETQYF. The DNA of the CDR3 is TGTGCCAGCAGTGGCTCGACAGGGACGGGGGAGACCCAGTACTTC.

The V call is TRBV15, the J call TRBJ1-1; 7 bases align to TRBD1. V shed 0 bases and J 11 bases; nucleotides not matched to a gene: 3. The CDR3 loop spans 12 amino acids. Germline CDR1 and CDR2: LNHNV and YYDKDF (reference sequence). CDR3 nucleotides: TGTGCCACCAGCAGAGATGAGGGGGCGGCTTTCTTT. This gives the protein CATSRDEGAAFF.

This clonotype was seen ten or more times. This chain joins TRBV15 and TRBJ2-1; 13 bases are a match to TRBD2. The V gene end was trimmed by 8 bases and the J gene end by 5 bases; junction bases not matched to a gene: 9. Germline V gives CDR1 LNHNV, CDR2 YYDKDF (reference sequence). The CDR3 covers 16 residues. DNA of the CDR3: TGTGCCACCGGGCGGGGACTAGCGGGGAAGGACAATGAGCAGTTCTTC. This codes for CATGRGLAGKDNEQFF.

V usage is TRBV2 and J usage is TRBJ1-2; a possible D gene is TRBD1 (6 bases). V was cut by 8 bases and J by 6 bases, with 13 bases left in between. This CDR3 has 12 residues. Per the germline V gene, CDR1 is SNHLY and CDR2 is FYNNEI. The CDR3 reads CASPGRGDGYTF. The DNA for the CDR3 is TGTGCCAGCCCCGGAAGGGGGGATGGCTACACCTTC.

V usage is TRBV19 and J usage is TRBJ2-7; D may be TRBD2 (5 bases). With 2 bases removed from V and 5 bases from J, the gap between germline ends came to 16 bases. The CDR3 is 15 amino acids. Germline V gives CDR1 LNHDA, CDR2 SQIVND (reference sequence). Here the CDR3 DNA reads TGTGCCAGTAGTATATCCCGAACTAGGGCGGACGAGCAGTACTTC. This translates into CASSISRTRADEQYF.

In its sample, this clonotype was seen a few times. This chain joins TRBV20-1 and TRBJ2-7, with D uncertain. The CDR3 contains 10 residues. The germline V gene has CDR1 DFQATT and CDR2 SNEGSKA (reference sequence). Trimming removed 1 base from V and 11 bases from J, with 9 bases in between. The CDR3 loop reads CSARGLSEYF. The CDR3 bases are TGCAGTGCTAGAGGGCTATCGGAGTACTTC.

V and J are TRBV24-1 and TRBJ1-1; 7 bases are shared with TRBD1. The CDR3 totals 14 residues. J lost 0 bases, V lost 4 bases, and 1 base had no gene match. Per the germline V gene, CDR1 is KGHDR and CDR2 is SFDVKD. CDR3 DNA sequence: TGTGCCACCAGTGAGGGGACAGTGAACACTGAAGCTTTCTTT. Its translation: CATSEGTVNTEAFF.

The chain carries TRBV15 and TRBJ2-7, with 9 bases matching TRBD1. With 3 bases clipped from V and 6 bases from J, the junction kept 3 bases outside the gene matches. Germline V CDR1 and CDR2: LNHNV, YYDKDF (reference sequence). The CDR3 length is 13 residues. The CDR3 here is CATSSGQGREQYF. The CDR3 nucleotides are TGTGCCACCAGCAGTGGACAGGGGCGCGAGCAGTACTTC. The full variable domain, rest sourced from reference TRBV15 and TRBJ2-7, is DAMVIQNPRYQVTQFGKPVTLSCSQTLNHNVMYWYQQKSSQAPKLLFHYYDKDFNNEADTPDNFQSRRPNTSFCFLDIRSPGLGDTAMYLCATSSGQGREQYFGPGTRLTVT.

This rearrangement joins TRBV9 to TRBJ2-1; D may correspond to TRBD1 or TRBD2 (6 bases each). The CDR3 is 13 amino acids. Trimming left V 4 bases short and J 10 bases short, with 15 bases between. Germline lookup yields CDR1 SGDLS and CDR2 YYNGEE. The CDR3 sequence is CASSKRRGGEQFF. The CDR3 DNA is TGTGCCAGCAGCAAGCGCAGGGGAGGAGAGCAGTTCTTC.

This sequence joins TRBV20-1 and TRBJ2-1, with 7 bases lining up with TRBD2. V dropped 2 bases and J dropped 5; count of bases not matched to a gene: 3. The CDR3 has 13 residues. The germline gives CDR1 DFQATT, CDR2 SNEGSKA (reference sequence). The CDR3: CSARPSGDNEQFF. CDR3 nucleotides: TGCAGTGCTAGACCCAGCGGGGACAATGAGCAGTTCTTC.

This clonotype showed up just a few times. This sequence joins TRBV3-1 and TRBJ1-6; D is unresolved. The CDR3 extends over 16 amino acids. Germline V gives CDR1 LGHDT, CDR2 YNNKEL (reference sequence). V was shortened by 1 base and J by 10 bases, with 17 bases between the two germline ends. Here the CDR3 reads CASSQGTAHSSSPLHF. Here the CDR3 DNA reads TGTGCCAGCAGCCAAGGGACGGCACATTCAAGCTCACCCCTCCACTTT.

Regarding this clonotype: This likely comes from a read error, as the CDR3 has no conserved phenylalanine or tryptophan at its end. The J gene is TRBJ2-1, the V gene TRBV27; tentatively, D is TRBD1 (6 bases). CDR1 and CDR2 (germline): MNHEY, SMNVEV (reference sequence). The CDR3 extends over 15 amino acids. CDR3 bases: TGTGCCAGCAGGCTAGAGACAGGCGACTACAATGGGCAGTTCTAC. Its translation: CASRLETGDYNGQFY.

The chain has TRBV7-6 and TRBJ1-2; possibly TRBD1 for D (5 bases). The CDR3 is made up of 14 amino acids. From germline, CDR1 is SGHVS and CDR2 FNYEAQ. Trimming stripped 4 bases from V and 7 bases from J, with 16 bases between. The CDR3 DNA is TGTGCCAGCAGCTCGGGGTTCGGGGCAGCTGGCTACACCTTC. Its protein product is CASSSGFGAAGYTF. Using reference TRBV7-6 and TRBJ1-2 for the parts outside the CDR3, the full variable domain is GAGVSQSPRYKVTKRGQDVALRCDPISGHVSLYWYRQALGQGPEFLTYFNYEAQQDKSGLPNDRFSAERPEGSISTLTIQRTEQRDSAMYRCASSSGFGAAGYTFGSGTRLTVV.

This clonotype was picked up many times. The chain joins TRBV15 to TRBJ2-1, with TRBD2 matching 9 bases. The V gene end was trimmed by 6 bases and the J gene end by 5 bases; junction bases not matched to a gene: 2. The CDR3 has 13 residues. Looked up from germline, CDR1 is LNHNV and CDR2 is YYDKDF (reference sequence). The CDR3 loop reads CATRASGNNEQFF. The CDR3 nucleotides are TGTGCCACCAGGGCTAGCGGGAACAATGAGCAGTTCTTC.

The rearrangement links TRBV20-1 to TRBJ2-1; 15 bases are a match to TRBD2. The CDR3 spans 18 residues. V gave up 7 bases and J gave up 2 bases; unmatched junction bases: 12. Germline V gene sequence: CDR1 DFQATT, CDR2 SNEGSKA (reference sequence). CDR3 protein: CSVSSLRTSGRAYNEQFF. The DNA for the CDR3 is TGCAGTGTTTCTTCTCTCCGGACTAGCGGGAGGGCCTACAATGAGCAGTTCTTC.

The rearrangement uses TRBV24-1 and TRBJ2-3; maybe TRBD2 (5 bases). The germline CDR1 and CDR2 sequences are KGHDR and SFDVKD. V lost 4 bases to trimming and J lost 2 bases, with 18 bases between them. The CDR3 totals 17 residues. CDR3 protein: CATSESRSAGYTDTQYF. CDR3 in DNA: TGTGCCACCAGTGAATCCAGGTCGGCGGGCTACACAGATACGCAGTATTTT.

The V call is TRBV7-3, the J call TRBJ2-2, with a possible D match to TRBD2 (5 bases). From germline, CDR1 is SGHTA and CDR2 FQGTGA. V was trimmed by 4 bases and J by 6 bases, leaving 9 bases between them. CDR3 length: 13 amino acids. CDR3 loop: CASSSGLPGELFF. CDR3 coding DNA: TGTGCCAGCAGCTCAGGACTGCCCGGGGAGCTGTTTTTT.